A selection of T cell receptor beta chains follows, all from one sample in a study of shared T cell receptors in the human thymus. Repertoires were generated with immunoSEQ multiplex PCR, while TCRdb's copy carries only in-frame clones and drops some. The sample contains hundreds of thousands of clones, around 87% of which appear only once. These data were likewise used in another study, on human thymus T cells.

Sequenced: thymocytes. These receptors came from a boy in the first two years of life with a congenital heart defect. The conserved cysteine and the conserved F or W are not part of the CDR3 here. The order of the fields is V gene, J gene, CDR3 protein.

>TRBV10-2|TRBJ2-1
ASSASLLYNEQF
>TRBV5-8|TRBJ1-5
ASSYYDRVQTQEHQPQH
>TRBV5-5|TRBJ1-1
ASFYTGDVGTEAF
>TRBV29-1|TRBJ2-3
SVADRGLRDTQY
>TRBV27|TRBJ2-2
ASSWDTGTRGTGELF
>TRBV4-3|TRBJ2-6
ASSQDKWTGGSGANVLT
>TRBV28|TRBJ1-1
ASSLGHPRAEAF
>TRBV19|TRBJ1-1
ASSLPRVSGTEAF
>TRBV4-2|TRBJ2-2
ASSQVRRDRASGELF
>TRBV28|TRBJ1-1
ASSLFHKRDSNTEAF
>TRBV14|TRBJ2-7
ASSNIAGKYEQY
>TRBV28|TRBJ1-1
ASSLGQGGTEAF
>TRBV27|TRBJ2-7
ASGLSEQY
>TRBV4-2|TRBJ2-3
ASSQVGTGRVTTDTQY
>TRBV7-9|TRBJ2-5
ASSLDRGPETQY
>TRBV27|TRBJ2-7
ASSHYRSGSTYEQY
>TRBV7-8|TRBJ1-2
ASSLLDRANYGYT
>TRBV4-3|TRBJ2-3
ASSQGGLITDTQY
>TRBV29-1|TRBJ2-3
SGARTRTDTQY
>TRBV4-1|TRBJ2-1
ASSQDWSLGVPNEQF
>TRBV7-9|TRBJ2-1
ASSLRDRDDNEQF
>TRBV28|TRBJ1-4
ATRKTEVNEKLF
>TRBV6-1|TRBJ1-2
ASSHGGDYGYT
>TRBV7-2|TRBJ2-2
ASSPGGSTGELF
>TRBV4-3|TRBJ2-2
ASSQVQGEAGELF
>TRBV28|TRBJ2-7
ASSGTGRLAYEQY
>TRBV2|TRBJ2-3
ASRPLAGELDTQY
>TRBV13|TRBJ2-1
ASSLGGDEQF
>TRBV4-2|TRBJ1-1
ASSQESPSGKMNTEAF
>TRBV7-2|TRBJ2-7
ASSLAREDYEQY
>TRBV7-9|TRBJ1-1
AGEGIDTEAF